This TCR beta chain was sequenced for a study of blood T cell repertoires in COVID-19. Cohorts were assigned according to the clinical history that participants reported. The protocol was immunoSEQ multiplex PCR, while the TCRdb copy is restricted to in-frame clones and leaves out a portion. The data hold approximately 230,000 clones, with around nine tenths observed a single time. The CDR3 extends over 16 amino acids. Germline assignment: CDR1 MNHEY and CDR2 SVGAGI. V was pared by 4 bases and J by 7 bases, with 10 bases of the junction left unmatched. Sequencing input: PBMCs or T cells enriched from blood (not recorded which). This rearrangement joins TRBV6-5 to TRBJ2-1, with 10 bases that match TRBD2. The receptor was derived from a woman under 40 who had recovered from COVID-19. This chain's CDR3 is CASSWPSGGGSNEQFF. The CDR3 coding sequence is TGTGCCAGCAGTTGGCCTAGCGGGGGAGGGTCAAATGAGCAGTTCTTC.